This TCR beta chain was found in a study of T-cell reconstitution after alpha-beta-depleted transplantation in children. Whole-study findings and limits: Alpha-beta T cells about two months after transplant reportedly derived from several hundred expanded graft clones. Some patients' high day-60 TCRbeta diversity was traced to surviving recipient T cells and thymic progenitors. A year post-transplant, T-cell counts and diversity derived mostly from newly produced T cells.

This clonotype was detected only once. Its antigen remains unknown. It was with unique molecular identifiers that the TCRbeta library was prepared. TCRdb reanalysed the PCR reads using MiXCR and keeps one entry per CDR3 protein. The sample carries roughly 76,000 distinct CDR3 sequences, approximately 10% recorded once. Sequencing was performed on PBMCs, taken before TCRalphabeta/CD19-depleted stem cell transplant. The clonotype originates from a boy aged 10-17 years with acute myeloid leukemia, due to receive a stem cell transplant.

CDR3 residues: CASSQELITNEKLFF. The CDR3 DNA is TGCGCCAGCAGCCAAGAGCTGATAACTAATGAAAAACTGTTTTTT. The J gene is TRBJ1-4, the V gene TRBV4-1; D gene uncertain. Germline V gene lookup returns CDR1 MGHRA and CDR2 YSYEKL. The CDR3 is 15 residues long. Trimming removed 0 bases from V and 1 base from J, with 6 bases in between.